This T cell receptor (beta chain) came from a study of patients and donors after allogeneic stem cell transplantation (dated by TCRdb to 2020 to 2021). Details on this clonotype: The antigen this receptor binds is unknown. No base-level quality is on record; no much larger clone is a single base apart.

Libraries came from RT-PCR. The reads were generated on a NextSeq 550. TCRdb ran its own pipeline on the public reads, namely fastp trimming at Q25 and MiXCR clone calling, and kept in-frame beta chains. Records with the same CDR3 protein are collapsed into one entry carrying the most frequent genes and DNA. For this sample the table gives 920,000 or so distinct CDR3 sequences, of which around 17% were detected only once. The leading ten clones occupy around 6% of the sample. Sequenced material: blood, either unsorted or a sorted T cell fraction (not recorded which). This receptor was taken from a human donor who was either an allogeneic HSCT recipient or a stem cell or donor lymphocyte infusion donor (not recorded which). It is not recorded whose cells these are; they may come from a transplant donor.

The DNA reads as follows: TGCAGTGCCGTCCGGGACAGGGGAGGCCACGAGCAGTACTTC. Protein translation: CSAVRDRGGHEQYF. The chain joins TRBV20-1 to TRBJ2-7; TRBD1 agrees with 10 junctional bases. The germline V gene (reference sequence) gives CDR1 as DFQATT and CDR2 as SNEGSKA. Including the terminal cysteine and phenylalanine, the CDR3 comprises 14 residues. This entry keeps only the CDR3 DNA: 42 bases, framed from base 1. The V end gives up 6 bases and the J end 5 bases, leaving 10 bases in the junction not matched to a gene.